The rows below give T cell receptor beta chains drawn from one sample of a study of blood T cell repertoires in COVID-19. Sequencing was performed with immunoSEQ multiplex PCR; in TCRdb, only in-frame clones are kept and a portion is missing. The table records roughly 190,000 clones, about 80% of them present only once. Material: peripheral blood. The source of these receptors is a human donor with acute or convalescent COVID-19. The donor label of this sample is uncertain. CDR3s include the opening cysteine and the closing phenylalanine or tryptophan. The D gene is left open where the match is weak. The size entry is marked missing in some rows and otherwise reads once, few, many or a size class.

v_call	d_call	j_call	clone_size	cdr3_length	cdr3_nt	cdr3_aa
TRBV18	.	TRBJ2-7	.	12	TGTGCCAGCTCACCACAGGGGAACGAGCAGTACTTC	CASSPQGNEQYF
TRBV30	.	TRBJ2-7	.	12	TGTTCGGCGGAGCCCGTGGCCTACGAGCAGTACTTC	CSAEPVAYEQYF
TRBV5-1	.	TRBJ2-1	.	16	TGCGCCAGCAGCTTAAGTGGGACTGGGACTCACAATGAGCAGTTCTTC	CASSLSGTGTHNEQFF
TRBV7-2	TRBD1	TRBJ2-5	.	15	TGTGCCAGCAGCTTACAAGGGGGCCAAAGGGAGACCCAGTACTTC	CASSLQGGQRETQYF
TRBV6-5	TRBD1	TRBJ1-1	.	13	TGTGCCAGCATCGGGACAGGGAAGACTGAAGCTTTCTTT	CASIGTGKTEAFF
TRBV13	.	TRBJ2-7	few	15	TGTGCCAGCAGCCGAGGGACACCCGACTCCTACGAGCAGTACTTC	CASSRGTPDSYEQYF
TRBV30	TRBD2	TRBJ2-7	.	14	TGTGCCTGGAGTAGGCTAGCGGGAACCTACGAGCAGTACTTC	CAWSRLAGTYEQYF
TRBV30	.	TRBJ1-5	.	13	TGTGCCTGGAACGGCGGGGGGGGGCAGCCCCAGCATTTT	CAWNGGGGQPQHF
TRBV28	TRBD1	TRBJ1-2	.	14	TGTGCCAGCCGGAAACAGGGGGGGGACTATGGCTACACCTTC	CASRKQGGDYGYTF
TRBV5-8	TRBD1	TRBJ2-5	.	13	TGTGCCAGCAGGGAAACAGGGGCTCCGACCCAGTACTTC	CASRETGAPTQYF
TRBV6-5	TRBD1	TRBJ2-6	.	15	TGTGCCAGCGGGACAGGGGAAGCTGGGGCCAACGTCCTGACTTTC	CASGTGEAGANVLTF
TRBV30	.	TRBJ2-7	.	17	TGTGCCTGGAGTGTACTCGAGGGATTAACCAGATCCGGCGAGCAGTACTTC	CAWSVLEGLTRSGEQYF
TRBV6-6	TRBD1	TRBJ2-7	.	13	TGTGCCAGCAGCCTCGGGACAGCCTACGAGCAGTACTTC	CASSLGTAYEQYF
TRBV9	TRBD2	TRBJ2-1	.	16	TGTGCCAGCAGCGAATCTAGCGGGAGCTCCTACAATGAGCAGTTCTTC	CASSESSGSSYNEQFF
TRBV28	.	TRBJ1-5	.	15	TGTGCCAGCAGTCTAGGGGTGGGTAGCAATCAGCCCCAGCATTTT	CASSLGVGSNQPQHF
TRBV28	.	TRBJ2-7	many	17	TGTGCCAGCAGTCTACCCCCTTCGCAGGGGAGGGTAGGCGAGCAGTACTTC	CASSLPPSQGRVGEQYF
TRBV5-1	TRBD2	TRBJ2-7	.	17	TGCGCCAGCAGCTTGGCGACTAGCGGGAGGGCCTCCTACGAGCAGTACTTC	CASSLATSGRASYEQYF
TRBV19	TRBD2	TRBJ2-1	.	16	TGTGCCAGTAATACTGCCGGGACTAGCGAATACAATGAGCAGTTCTTC	CASNTAGTSEYNEQFF
TRBV19	.	TRBJ1-1	.	13	TGTGCCAGTAGTACCCAGATGAACACTGAAGCTTTCTTT	CASSTQMNTEAFF
TRBV27	TRBD2	TRBJ2-7	.	14	TGTGCCAGCAGTTCAATTGAGCGGGAGGTCGGGCAGTACTTC	CASSSIEREVGQYF
TRBV7-2	TRBD2	TRBJ2-1	.	14	TGTGCCAGCAGCTTAATCCCGACTAGCGGGGGTTGGTTCTTC	CASSLIPTSGGWFF
TRBV11-2	.	TRBJ1-3	.	14	TGTGCCAGCAGCTTAGATCGGGGGGAGCGGGCCATATATTTT	CASSLDRGERAIYF
TRBV6-5	TRBD1	TRBJ2-2	.	15	TGTGCCGCACGGGACAGGGGTCCGAACACCGGGGAGCTGTTTTTT	CAARDRGPNTGELFF
TRBV5-1	TRBD2	TRBJ2-1	few	16	TGCGCCAGCAGCTACGGACTAGCGGGAGGGTACAATGAGCAGTTCTTC	CASSYGLAGGYNEQFF
TRBV28	TRBD1	TRBJ2-5	.	17	TGTGCCACCAAGTTTTGGGGGACAGGGGGGTGGCAAGAGACCCAGTACTTC	CATKFWGTGGWQETQYF
TRBV19	.	TRBJ2-7	.	17	TGTGCCAGTAGTCCTACCCCCCTGGACGGGGGACCCTACGAGCAGTACTTC	CASSPTPLDGGPYEQYF
TRBV12-3/TRBV12-4	.	TRBJ2-5	.	13	TGTGCCTCCAGGGGGGCGGCCCAAGAGACCCAGTACTTC	CASRGAAQETQYF
TRBV14	TRBD2	TRBJ2-1	.	18	TGTGCCAGCAGCCAACTCGGACTAGCGGGGGCAATTTACAATGAGCAGTTCTTC	CASSQLGLAGAIYNEQFF
TRBV5-8	TRBD1	TRBJ1-6	once	15	TGTGCCAGCAGCGCGCAGGGGGGTTTTAATTCACCCCTCCACTTT	CASSAQGGFNSPLHF
TRBV6-2/TRBV6-3	.	TRBJ2-1	.	16	TGTGCCAGCAGTACCGATTTATTAGCAGCCTACAATGAGCAGTTCTTC	CASSTDLLAAYNEQFF
TRBV27	TRBD1	TRBJ1-2	.	13	TGTGCCAGCAGTTTTGGAGGGGGCTCTGGCTACACCTTC	CASSFGGGSGYTF
TRBV6-5	TRBD1	TRBJ1-4	.	15	TGTGCCAGCAGCCCCCACAGGGGAGAGAATGAAAAACTGTTTTTT	CASSPHRGENEKLFF
TRBV5-1	TRBD1	TRBJ1-4	.	15	TGCGCCAGCAGCTGGACCGGGACAGGGAATGAAAAACTGTTTTTT	CASSWTGTGNEKLFF
TRBV5-6	TRBD2	TRBJ2-3	.	16	TGTGCCAGCAGCCCCGGGACTAGCGGAATCACAGATACGCAGTATTTT	CASSPGTSGITDTQYF
TRBV3-1/TRBV3-2	.	TRBJ2-7	.	13	TGTGCCAGCAGCCAATCCCGGGAAGGCGAGCAGTACTTC	CASSQSREGEQYF
TRBV19	.	TRBJ2-7	.	14	TGTGCCAGTCAGAATCCAGGGGTTGGAGGCGAGCAGTACTTC	CASQNPGVGGEQYF
TRBV20-1	.	TRBJ1-1	.	15	TGCAGTGCTAGTCGTCAGGGACTAGGAGGGGCTGAAGCTTTCTTT	CSASRQGLGGAEAFF
TRBV28	TRBD1	TRBJ2-7	.	15	TGTGCCAGCAGTGCCCCGGGACAGGGTAGCCACGAGCAGTACTTC	CASSAPGQGSHEQYF
TRBV5-4	TRBD2	TRBJ2-1	few	18	TGTGCCAGCAGCTTGCCCAGCGGGAGTGGGGGGACCTACAATGAGCAGTTCTTC	CASSLPSGSGGTYNEQFF
TRBV7-2	TRBD2	TRBJ2-1	.	15	TGTGCCAGCAGCTCAGAGAGCGGGGGGTACAATGAGCAGTTCTTC	CASSSESGGYNEQFF
TRBV5-1	TRBD2	TRBJ2-1	.	17	TGCGCCAGCAGCTTCGGACTAGCGGGAGGGCATGGCAATGAGCAGTTCTTC	CASSFGLAGGHGNEQFF
TRBV7-9	.	TRBJ2-7	.	14	TGTGCCAGCAGCCCCCGGGGGTCCGCTGGCGAGCAGTACTTC	CASSPRGSAGEQYF
TRBV14	.	TRBJ1-5	.	13	TGTGCCAGCAGCCAAGCCGTAAATCAGCCCCAGCATTTT	CASSQAVNQPQHF
TRBV2	TRBD2	TRBJ2-1	.	14	TGTGCCAGCAGCAGGACTAGAAGCCACAATGAGCAGTTCTTC	CASSRTRSHNEQFF
TRBV5-1	.	TRBJ1-3	few	14	TGCGCCAGCAGCTTGGGAGGACAAGGAAACACCATATATTTT	CASSLGGQGNTIYF
TRBV28	TRBD1	TRBJ1-5	.	16	TGTGCCAGCAGTTCCTGGACAGGGGGTGCAAATCAGCCCCAGCATTTT	CASSSWTGGANQPQHF
TRBV28	TRBD2	TRBJ2-3	once	15	TGTGCCAGCAGTTCACGACTAGCGGGAGCAGATACGCAGTATTTT	CASSSRLAGADTQYF
TRBV11-1	TRBD2	TRBJ2-1	.	15	TGTGCCAGCAGCTTAAGCGGGGTGCACTACAATGAGCAGTTCTTC	CASSLSGVHYNEQFF
TRBV9	.	TRBJ1-1	.	13	TGTGCCAGCAGCGTAGCTTTCGGGGCTGAAGCTTTCTTT	CASSVAFGAEAFF
TRBV10-3	.	TRBJ1-4	.	16	TGTGCCATCAGTGACATTGGGGGACTTATCAATGAAAAACTGTTTTTT	CAISDIGGLINEKLFF
TRBV11-3	TRBD2	TRBJ2-1	once	16	TGTGCCAGCAGCTCCGGACTAGCGGCAGGCTACAATGAGCAGTTCTTC	CASSSGLAAGYNEQFF
TRBV11-2	.	TRBJ1-3	.	15	TGTGCCAGCAGCCCCGGACTGTACTCTGGAAACACCATATATTTT	CASSPGLYSGNTIYF
TRBV9	TRBD1	TRBJ2-2	once	15	TGTGCCAGCAGCGTAGAGGGGGCGGGCACCGGGGAGCTGTTTTTT	CASSVEGAGTGELFF